Listed below are T cell receptor beta chains from one sample, sequenced in a study of T cell changes during pregnancy in multiple sclerosis. Measured with immunoSEQ multiplex PCR; TCRdb has only the in-frame clones, and not every one. The sample records approximately 70,000 clones, 90% to 95% being singletons. Sequenced material: CD4+ T cells from peripheral blood mononuclear cells, taken after pregnancy. The receptor set was obtained from a female donor with multiple sclerosis, enrolled in a pregnancy study. CDR3s include the opening cysteine and the closing phenylalanine or tryptophan. The D gene is left open where the match is weak. Only part of the rows carry a size: once, few, many, or a class if the clone is expanded.

>NA|NA|TRBJ2-1|TRBV5-4
TGTGCCAGCAGCTTGGGCACAGAGCAGTTCTTC
CASSLGTEQFF
>NA|TRBD1|TRBJ1-1|TRBV7-9
TGTGCCAGCAGCTTAGGGCAGGGGGCGGTGGTGTACACTGAAGCTTTCTTT
CASSLGQGAVVYTEAFF
>NA|TRBD1|TRBJ2-3|TRBV11-3
TGTGCCAGCAGCCCGGACAGGGGAGCAGATACGCAGTATTTT
CASSPDRGADTQYF
>NA|NA|TRBJ2-1|TRBV19
TGTGCCAGTAGTATATTGAGAGGTGATGAGCAGTTCTTC
CASSILRGDEQFF
>NA|TRBD1|TRBJ2-1|TRBV18
TGTGCCAGCTCACCCCCGGTGGAACCGGGACAGGGGCACCAAGGATCCTACAATGAGCAGTTCTTC
CASSPPVEPGQGHQGSYNEQFF
>NA|TRBD2|TRBJ2-2|TRBV28
TGTGCCAGCAGCCAGACTAGCGGGAGTGGAACCGGGGAGCTGTTTTTT
CASSQTSGSGTGELFF
>NA|NA|TRBJ2-7|TRBV13
TGTGCCAGCCGCGGACAGTTCTACGAGCAGTACTTC
CASRGQFYEQYF
>NA|NA|TRBJ1-2|TRBV4-1
TGCGCCAGCAGCCACCAACAGAGAGCTACTTATGGCTACACCTTC
CASSHQQRATYGYTF
>NA|TRBD1|TRBJ1-1|TRBV4-3
TGCGCCAGCAGCCACCGGGACAGGGGTTACACTGAAGCTTTCTTT
CASSHRDRGYTEAFF
>few|NA|TRBJ2-2|TRBV11-2
TGTGCCAGCATCCCCGGGACACCCGGGGAGCTGTTTTTT
CASIPGTPGELFF
>NA|TRBD1|TRBJ1-5|TRBV19
TGTGCCAGTAGAGAGACAGGGATCAATCAGCCCCAGCATTTT
CASRETGINQPQHF
>NA|NA|TRBJ1-2|TRBV28
TGTGCCAGCAGTTCCACAGGGTTGCTCCCCCCTCAGGGCTACACCTTC
CASSSTGLLPPQGYTF
>NA|NA|TRBJ2-3|TRBV20-1
TGCAGTGCTTGGCAAAATACGCAGTATTTT
CSAWQNTQYF
>NA|TRBD1|TRBJ2-7|TRBV28
TGTGCCAGCAGTTCCTCGGGACAGGGGAGCTCCTACGAGCAGTACTTC
CASSSSGQGSSYEQYF
>NA|NA|TRBJ2-5|TRBV11-2
TGTGCCAGCAGCTTATTGCGGCTTCAAGAGACCCAGTACTTC
CASSLLRLQETQYF
>NA|TRBD1|TRBJ1-1|TRBV28
TGTGCCAGCACCCCAGGGGGTCGGATGAACACTGAAGCTTTCTTT
CASTPGGRMNTEAFF
>NA|NA|TRBJ1-4|TRBV5-1
TGCGCCAGCAGCTTGGGCAGGGGAAGTGAAAAACTGTTTTTT
CASSLGRGSEKLFF
>NA|TRBD2|TRBJ2-2|TRBV5-1
TGCGCCAGCAGCTCGGGAACCGGACTAGCGGGGAGCTGGGAGCTGTTTTTT
CASSSGTGLAGSWELFF
>once|NA|TRBJ1-1|TRBV30
TGTGCCTGGAGTGTGAGAAAGAACACTGAAGCTTTCTTT
CAWSVRKNTEAFF
>once|TRBD1|TRBJ2-7|TRBV7-2
TGTGCCAGCAGCTTATCGGGTCCAGGGGGCCGTAGATCATATGGGCAGTACTTC
CASSLSGPGGRRSYGQYF
>NA|NA|TRBJ2-1|TRBV21-1
TGTGCCAGCAGCACGCGGGACAGGGGAAAAGGTAATGAGCAGTTCTTC
CASSTRDRGKGNEQFF
>NA|NA|TRBJ2-1|TRBV18
TGTGCCAGCTCAAACCAGCAGGGGAACAATGAGCAGTTCTTC
CASSNQQGNNEQFF
>once|NA|TRBJ2-1|TRBV15
TGTGCCACCAGTAGACTAGAGGTGAAGAATGAGCAGTTCTTC
CATSRLEVKNEQFF
>NA|TRBD2|TRBJ2-1|TRBV29-1
TGCAGCGCCCTCGGCTTAGCGGGAGTGTTTGGGTCAGGTGAGCAGTTCTTC
CSALGLAGVFGSGEQFF
>NA|NA|TRBJ2-3|TRBV6-5
TGTGCCAGCAGAAACGGCGGAGTCGATACGCAGTATTTT
CASRNGGVDTQYF
>NA|NA|TRBJ1-6|TRBV2
TGTGCCAGCTGCGTTTACCCCACAGGGTCTAATTCACCCCTCCACTTT
CASCVYPTGSNSPLHF
>NA|NA|TRBJ2-3|TRBV30
TGTGCCTGGGGGGGGTTAGCGGATACGCAGTATTTT
CAWGGLADTQYF
>NA|NA|TRBJ1-1|TRBV11-2
TGTGCCAGCAGCTTTGTCCAGGGAGGCGACACTGAAGCTTTCTTT
CASSFVQGGDTEAFF